These 8 T cell receptor beta chains originate from one sample sequenced in a study of T-cell reconstitution after alpha-beta-depleted transplantation in children. The TCRbeta library was prepared with unique molecular identifiers. TCRdb re-called the PCR reads with MiXCR, one entry per CDR3 protein. The table lists 240,000 or so distinct CDR3 sequences, 8.2% of them singletons. The source was PBMCs, mostly from graft donor cells, collected 180 days after TCRalphabeta/CD19-depleted stem cell transplant. These receptors all stem from a male patient younger than 18 who had a stem cell transplant for acute lymphoblastic leukemia, so the T cells may come from the graft donor.

This clonotype was seen ten or more times. The rearrangement joins TRBV5-1 to TRBJ1-2; D gene uncertain. Per the germline V gene, CDR1 is SGHRS and CDR2 is YFSETQ. V was shortened by 4 bases and J by 3 bases, with 22 bases between the two germline ends. This CDR3 has 17 residues. This CDR3 reads CASSGEQTIRADYGYTF. CDR3 DNA: TGCGCCAGCAGCGGCGAACAAACAATAAGGGCAGACTATGGCTACACCTTC.

In its sample, this clonotype was seen a few times. A single base separates this from a much larger clone, so it may be a read error. CDR3 nucleotide sequence: TGCAGTGCTAGAGAAAGCCTCTTCGGAGGTCCTATCAATCAGCCCCAGCATTTT. Protein product: CSARESLFGGPINQPQHF. V usage is TRBV20-1 and J usage is TRBJ1-5; no definite D call. V dropped 0 bases and J dropped 3 bases, with 21 bases sitting between them. The CDR3 covers 18 residues. Germline CDR1 reads DFQATT; CDR2 reads SNEGSKA (reference sequence).

This clonotype was counted ten times or more. The chain combines TRBV27 with TRBJ2-5, with TRBD2 matching 7 bases. There are 14 residues in the CDR3. Unmatched junction bases numbered 6, after V lost 5 bases and J lost 3 bases. CDR1 and CDR2 (germline): MNHEY, SMNVEV (reference sequence). CDR3 sequence reads: CASSRTRGEETQYF. The CDR3 DNA reads TGTGCCAGCAGTCGGACTAGAGGGGAAGAGACCCAGTACTTC.

There are many counts of this clonotype. J is TRBJ2-3 and V is TRBV20-1; 10 bases are shared with TRBD2. The CDR3 covers 17 residues. Germline CDR1 reads DFQATT; CDR2 reads SNEGSKA (reference sequence). Unmatched junction bases numbered 12, after V lost 6 bases and J lost 0 bases. As DNA, the CDR3 is TGCAGTGCCATCCCGGAGAGCGGGGGGGCTAGCACAGATACGCAGTATTTT. Translated: CSAIPESGGASTDTQYF.

This clonotype was counted between two and nine times. The chain recombines TRBV19 with TRBJ1-2; 7 bases agree with TRBD1. Germline V gene sequence: CDR1 LNHDA, CDR2 SQIVND (reference sequence). The CDR3 has 15 amino acids. With 7 bases clipped from V and 3 bases from J, the junction kept 11 bases outside the gene matches. The CDR3 protein is CASMLSGQVHYGYTF. In nucleotides, the CDR3 is TGTGCCAGTATGCTTTCCGGACAGGTCCACTATGGCTACACCTTC. The variable domain in full, with the rest retrieved from reference TRBV19 and TRBJ1-2, is DGGITQSPKYLFRKEGQNVTLSCEQNLNHDAMYWYRQDPGQGLRLIYYSQIVNDFQKGDIAEGYSVSREKKESFPLTVTSAQKNPTAFYLCASMLSGQVHYGYTFGSGTRLTVV.

This clonotype was detected many times. In nucleotides, the CDR3 is TGTGCCAGCAGCTTAGCCAGGGGAGGTCAAGACATTCAGTACTTC. Encoded protein: CASSLARGGQDIQYF. The rearrangement joins TRBV7-9 to TRBJ2-4; D may be TRBD1 or TRBD2 (6 bases each). Germline-derived CDR1 and CDR2 are SEHNR and FQNEAQ (reference sequence). The CDR3 is 15 amino acids. V lost 0 bases and J 8 bases, leaving 14 bases between the germline ends. Drawing the rest from reference TRBV7-9 and TRBJ2-4, the complete variable domain is DTGVSQNPRHKITKRGQNVTFRCDPISEHNRLYWYRQTLGQGPEFLTYFQNEAQLEKSRLLSDRFSAERPKGSFSTLEIQRTEQGDSAMYLCASSLARGGQDIQYFGAGTRLSVL.

This clonotype was observed many times. V is TRBV5-1 and J is TRBJ2-2, with D perhaps matching TRBD1 (6 bases). The CDR3 is 14 residues long. The germline CDR1 and CDR2 sequences are SGHRS and YFSETQ. V was trimmed by 6 bases and J by 2 bases, leaving 11 bases between them. The CDR3 protein is CASTTGQNTGELFF. The CDR3 coding sequence is TGCGCCAGCACGACGGGACAAAACACCGGGGAGCTGTTTTTT.

The chain has TRBV20-1 and TRBJ1-5, with 7 bases fitting TRBD1. There are 12 residues in the CDR3. Germline values: CDR1 DFQATT, CDR2 SNEGSKA (reference sequence). The J segment lost 6 bases and the V segment lost 5 bases, leaving 4 bases of the junction unmatched. The CDR3 nucleotides are TGCAGTGCTTACAGGGGTGGTCAGCCCCAGCATTTT. Translation: CSAYRGGQPQHF.